This T cell receptor beta chain derives from a study of T cells in tuberculosis. After removal of 2 bases from V and 4 bases from J, the junction contained 7 bases not matched to a gene. Germline-derived CDR1 and CDR2 are SGHAT and FQNNGV. This CDR3 has 16 amino acids. TCRdb keeps only in-frame clones here, not all; method: immunoSEQ multiplex PCR. Of 35,000 to 45,000 clones listed, almost 95% were seen once; the top ten hold over 10%. Sequencing was carried out using PBMCs. The chain is built from TRBV11-2 and TRBJ1-4; 7 bases match TRBD1. This receptor was obtained from a donor aged 10-29 years with latent tuberculosis or without tuberculosis infection. Some clones in this sample may be carry-over from other donors' samples. The CDR3 reads CASSLSVRGSNEKLFF. The CDR3 DNA sequence: TGTGCCAGCAGCTTATCCGTCAGGGGGAGTAATGAAAAACTGTTTTTT.